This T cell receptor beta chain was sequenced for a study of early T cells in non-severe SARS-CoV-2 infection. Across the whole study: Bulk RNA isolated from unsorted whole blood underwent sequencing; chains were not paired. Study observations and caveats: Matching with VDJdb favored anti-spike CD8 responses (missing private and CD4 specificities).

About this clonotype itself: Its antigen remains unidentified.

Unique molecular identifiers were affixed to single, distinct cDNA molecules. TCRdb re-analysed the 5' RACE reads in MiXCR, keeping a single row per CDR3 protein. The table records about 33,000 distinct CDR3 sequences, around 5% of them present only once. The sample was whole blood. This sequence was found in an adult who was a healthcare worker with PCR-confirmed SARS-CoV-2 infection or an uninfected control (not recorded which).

CDR3 in amino acids: CASSAGTATGELFF. CDR3 nucleotide sequence: TGTGCCAGCAGCGCCGGGACGGCCACCGGGGAGCTGTTTTTT. This chain joins TRBV5-4 and TRBJ2-2; the D call may be TRBD1 or TRBD2 (5 bases each). Germline V gene data show CDR1 as SGHNT and CDR2 as YYREEE (reference sequence). The V end was cut by 4 bases, the J end by 4 bases, with 11 bases between. CDR3 length: 14 residues.